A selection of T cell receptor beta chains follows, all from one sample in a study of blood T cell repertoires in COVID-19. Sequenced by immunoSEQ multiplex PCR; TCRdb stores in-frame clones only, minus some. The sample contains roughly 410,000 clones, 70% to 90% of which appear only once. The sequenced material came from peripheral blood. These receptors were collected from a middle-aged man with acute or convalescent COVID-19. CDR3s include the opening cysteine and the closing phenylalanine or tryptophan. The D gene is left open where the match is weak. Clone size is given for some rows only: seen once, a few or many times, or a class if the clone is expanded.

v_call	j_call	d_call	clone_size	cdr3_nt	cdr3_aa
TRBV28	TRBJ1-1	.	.	TGTGCCAGCAGTTTCTCCGGGAACACTGAAGCTTTCTTT	CASSFSGNTEAFF
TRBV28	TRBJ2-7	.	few	TGTGCCAGCAGCCTACAGGGAGCTCAGTACTTC	CASSLQGAQYF
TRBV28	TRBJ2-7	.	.	TGTGCCAGCAGTTTACCCACACCCCGGACAACCTCCTACGAGCAGTACTTC	CASSLPTPRTTSYEQYF
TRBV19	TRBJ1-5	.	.	TGTGCCAGTAGTATAGCGAGGGACAATCAGCCCCAGCATTTT	CASSIARDNQPQHF
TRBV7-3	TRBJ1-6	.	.	TGTGCCAGCAGCCCACAGGACGGACGATATTCACCCCTCCACTTT	CASSPQDGRYSPLHF
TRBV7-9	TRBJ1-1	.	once	TGTGCCAGCAGCACAGGTGATCTCACTGAAGCTTTCTTT	CASSTGDLTEAFF
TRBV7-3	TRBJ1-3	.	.	TGTGCCAGCAGACCAACGCCACAGGGCTCTGGAAACACCATATATTTT	CASRPTPQGSGNTIYF
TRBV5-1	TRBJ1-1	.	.	TGCGCCAGCAGCTTGTTGACAGGAGACACTGAAGCTTTCTTT	CASSLLTGDTEAFF
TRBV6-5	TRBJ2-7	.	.	TGTGCCAGCGCCCGGGATAGCTACGAGCAGTACTTC	CASARDSYEQYF
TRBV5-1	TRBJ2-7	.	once	TGCGCCAGCCGCGTCACTGTGGGGGGGCGAGGAGTCGAGCAGTACTTC	CASRVTVGGRGVEQYF
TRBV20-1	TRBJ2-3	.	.	TGCAGTGCTAGACGGGGAGATACGCAGTATTTT	CSARRGDTQYF
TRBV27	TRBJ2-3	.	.	TGTGCCAGCAGTTCTGGCACAGATACGCAGTATTTT	CASSSGTDTQYF
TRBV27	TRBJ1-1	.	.	TGTGCCAGCAGTTTGGGGCACTCCTTAGGTACTGAAGCTTTCTTT	CASSLGHSLGTEAFF
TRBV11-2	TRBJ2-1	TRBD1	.	TGTGCCAGCAGCTTAGTTCTTCAGGGGGCGCGCAATGAGCAGTTCTTC	CASSLVLQGARNEQFF
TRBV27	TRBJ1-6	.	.	TGTGCCAGCAGTTTCCGGGACATCTATAATTCACCCCTCCACTTT	CASSFRDIYNSPLHF
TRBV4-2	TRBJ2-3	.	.	TGTGCCACCCGCTGGCGGGAAAGCACAGATACGCAGTATTTT	CATRWRESTDTQYF
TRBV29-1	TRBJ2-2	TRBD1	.	TGCAGCGTTACAGGGGAAAACACCGGGGAGCTGTTTTTT	CSVTGENTGELFF
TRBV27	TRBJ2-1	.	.	TGTGCCAGCGGGTCCGCCCGGGACAATGAGCAGTTCTTC	CASGSARDNEQFF
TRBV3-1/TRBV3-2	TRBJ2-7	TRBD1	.	TGTGCCAGCAGCCTCAACCGGGACAGCACCTACGAGCAGTACTTC	CASSLNRDSTYEQYF
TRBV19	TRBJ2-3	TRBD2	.	TGTGCCAGTATGGGGATAGCGGGAGCCCCAGATACGCAGTATTTT	CASMGIAGAPDTQYF
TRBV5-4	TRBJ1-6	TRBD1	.	TGTGCCAGCAGCTGGGACAGGGTTGATGAATCACCCCTCCACTTT	CASSWDRVDESPLHF
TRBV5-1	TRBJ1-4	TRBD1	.	TGCGCCAGCAGGACAGGGAACGGGAATGAAAAACTGTTTTTT	CASRTGNGNEKLFF
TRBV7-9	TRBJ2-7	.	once	TGTGCCAGCAGCTCCTTCTCCTACGAGCAGTACTTC	CASSSFSYEQYF
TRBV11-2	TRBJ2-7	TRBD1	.	TGTGCCAGCAGTTACGGGACAGGGGGGTTCTACGAGCAGTACTTC	CASSYGTGGFYEQYF
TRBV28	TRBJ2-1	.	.	TGTGCCAGCAGTGCCGGGACATGGACCTACAATGAGCAGTTCTTC	CASSAGTWTYNEQFF
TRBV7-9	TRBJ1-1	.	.	TGTGCCAGCGCGTTTACAGGGAGCACTGAAGCTTTCTTT	CASAFTGSTEAFF
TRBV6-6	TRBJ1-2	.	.	TGTGCCAGCAGCCGTCCCGCGGGGGCAGAGGGGGGCTACACCTTC	CASSRPAGAEGGYTF
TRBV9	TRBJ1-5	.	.	TGTGCCAGCAGCGTTCTCCCCATGGTAGCAAATCAGCCCCAGCATTTT	CASSVLPMVANQPQHF
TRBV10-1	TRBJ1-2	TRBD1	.	TGCGCCAGCAGTTCAAAACAGGGGGATGGTGGCTACACCTTC	CASSSKQGDGGYTF
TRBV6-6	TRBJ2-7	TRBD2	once	TGTGCCAGCAGTTACTCAGCCGGGAGGGCCTTCGAGCAGTACTTC	CASSYSAGRAFEQYF
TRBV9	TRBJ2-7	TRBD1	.	TGTGCCAGCAGCGTAGCTCCGGGACAGCTGTACGAGCAGTACTTC	CASSVAPGQLYEQYF
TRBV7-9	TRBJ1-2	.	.	TGTGCCAGCAGCTTAGAACAGGCAGGGAAAAACTATGGCTACACCTTC	CASSLEQAGKNYGYTF